These 18 T cell receptor beta chains share one sample of origin, sequenced in a study of T cell clonotyping in hematopoietic cell transplantation. Profiled with immunoSEQ multiplex PCR; TCRdb holds only in-frame clones, not every one. Here the sample spans about 21,000 clones, under 90% being singletons. Stated time point: recipient sample about 28 days before transplant, after cytoreduction. The sequenced sample was peripheral blood mononuclear cells, obtained before stem cell transplant. The receptors were sampled from a man younger than 35 with biphenotypic leukemia. Some clones in this sample may be carry-over from other donors' samples.

The chain uses TRBV20-1 and TRBJ1-4; no definite D call. The CDR3 length is 11 residues. Germline V gene sequence: CDR1 DFQATT, CDR2 SNEGSKA (reference sequence). V was pared by 6 bases and J by 6 bases, with 8 bases between. CDR3 nucleotide sequence: TGCAGTGCGGGGTGGGATGAAAAACTGTTTTTT. The encoded protein is CSAGWDEKLFF.

The CDR3 nucleotides read TGTGCCAGTAGTATAGCGTGGACTAGCGCCTTATACAATGAGCAGTTCTTC. This codes for CASSIAWTSALYNEQFF. V gene TRBV19 combines with J gene TRBJ2-1; 9 nucleotides agree with TRBD2. V was pared by 1 base and J by 4 bases, with 8 bases of the junction left unmatched. The germline gives CDR1 LNHDA, CDR2 SQIVND (reference sequence). The length of the CDR3 is 17 residues.

The chain employs TRBV11-2 and TRBJ2-2; D gene unclear. In germline, CDR1 is SGHAT, CDR2 FQNNGV. Trimming pared 2 bases from V and 1 base from J, leaving 5 bases between. The CDR3 has 14 residues. CDR3 sequence: CASSLRRNTGELFF. The CDR3, as DNA: TGTGCCAGCAGCTTACGACGGAACACCGGGGAGCTGTTTTTT.

The genes are TRBV25-1 and TRBJ2-3, with 8 nucleotides matching TRBD2. Trimming removed 6 bases from V and 6 bases from J; junction bases left unmatched: 11. Germline V gene data show CDR1 as MGHDK and CDR2 as SYGVNS. The CDR3 runs 15 residues. CDR3 sequence: CASSPAGGLADTQYF. As DNA, the CDR3 is TGTGCCAGCAGCCCGGCGGGAGGTTTAGCGGATACGCAGTATTTT. The complete variable domain, with remaining parts taken from reference TRBV25-1 and TRBJ2-3, reads EADIYQTPRYLVIGTGKKITLECSQTMGHDKMYWYQQDPGMELHLIHYSYGVNSTEKGDLSSESTVSRIRTEHFPLTLESARPSHTSQYLCASSPAGGLADTQYFGPGTRLTVL.

The chain combines TRBV7-9 with TRBJ2-7; 9 bases are shared with TRBD2. CDR3 length: 14 residues. CDR1 and CDR2 (germline): SEHNR, FQNEAQ (reference sequence). Losses at the gene ends were 5 bases for V and 3 bases for J; bases not matched to a gene: 5. Here the CDR3 DNA reads TGTGCCAGCAGCCCTAGCGGGATTTACTACGAGCAGTACTTC. It encodes CASSPSGIYYEQYF.

CDR3 coding DNA: TGTGCCAGTAGTATGAACGGCCAAGAGACCCAGTACTTC. Residues: CASSMNGQETQYF. V gene TRBV19 combines with J gene TRBJ2-5; no reliable D call. V was trimmed by 3 bases and J by 1 base, leaving 6 bases between them. Germline V gene sequence: CDR1 LNHDA, CDR2 SQIVND (reference sequence). The CDR3 runs to 13 residues. Using reference TRBV19 and TRBJ2-5 for the parts outside the CDR3, the full variable domain is DGGITQSPKYLFRKEGQNVTLSCEQNLNHDAMYWYRQDPGQGLRLIYYSQIVNDFQKGDIAEGYSVSREKKESFPLTVTSAQKNPTAFYLCASSMNGQETQYFGPGTRLLVL.

This chain connects TRBV12-2 to TRBJ1-3. TRBV12-2 is tagged as a pseudogene. The CDR3 is 16 amino acids. The CDR3 DNA reads TGTGCAAGTCGCCTGTCAAGGACTTCTCTCGGAAACACCATATATTTT. Translation: CASRLSRTSLGNTIYF.

V is TRBV1 and J is TRBJ2-1. TRBV1 is annotated as a pseudogene. This CDR3 region has 13 residues. The CDR3 DNA is TGCACCAGCGTAGGCCTTAAATACAATGAGCAGTTCTTC. It codes for CTSVGLKYNEQFF.

The rearrangement joins TRBV14 to TRBJ2-3; 10 bases match TRBD2. This CDR3 is 20 amino acids long. With 0 bases clipped from V and 4 bases from J, the junction kept 16 bases outside the gene matches. Germline lookup yields CDR1 SGHDN and CDR2 FVKESK. The CDR3 sequence: CASSQDRGVRASGRPDTQYF. The CDR3, as DNA: TGTGCCAGCAGCCAAGATCGGGGTGTTCGGGCTAGCGGGAGACCAGATACGCAGTATTTT.

The count of this clone is one. The gene calls are TRBV6-5 and TRBJ2-2; D not resolved. The CDR3 has 12 residues. CDR1 MNHEY and CDR2 SVGAGI come from the germline V gene. V lost 2 bases, J lost 8 bases, and 6 bases lay in between. CDR3 amino acids: CASSYGVGELFF. CDR3 nucleotides: TGTGCCAGCAGTTACGGAGTTGGGGAGCTGTTTTTT.

The chain couples TRBV11-3 to TRBJ2-7, with D possibly TRBD1 on 6 matching bases. The CDR3 has 12 residues. Trimming took 3 bases from V and 13 from J, leaving 16 bases between them. From germline, CDR1 is SGHNT and CDR2 YENEEA. CDR3 amino acids: CASSLVAGQYYF. The CDR3, as DNA: TGTGCCAGCAGCTTGGTCGCCGGACAGTACTACTTC.

The count of this clone is one. This chain links TRBV5-1 with TRBJ2-7; weak D call: TRBD2 (5 bases). The CDR3 consists of 13 residues. Germline V gives CDR1 SGHRS, CDR2 YFSETQ. V lost 1 base, J lost 3 bases, and 8 bases lay in between. CDR3 coding DNA: TGCGCCAGCAGCTTGACCCGGGGCTACGAGCAGTACTTC. Amino acids: CASSLTRGYEQYF.

V is TRBV25-1 and J is TRBJ2-7; weak D call: TRBD2 (7 bases). V was pared by 5 bases and J by 7 bases, with 21 bases between. This CDR3 is 15 amino acids long. Per germline, CDR1 MGHDK and CDR2 SYGVNS. CDR3 sequence reads: CASSPLGGAAAEQYF. Written as DNA, the CDR3 is TGTGCCAGCAGTCCCCTTGGGGGGGCCGCTGCGGAGCAGTACTTC.

This sequence joins TRBV6-6 and TRBJ2-7; D may correspond to TRBD1 or TRBD2 (5 bases each). Germline V lookup: CDR1 MNHNY, CDR2 SVGAGI (reference sequence). CDR3 length: 16 amino acids. The V gene lost 3 bases and the J gene lost 0 bases, with 15 bases spanning the gap. CDR3 protein: CASSYLRDRYSYEQYF. The CDR3 DNA sequence: TGTGCCAGCAGTTATCTCCGGGACCGTTACTCCTACGAGCAGTACTTC.

This clone was detected a few times. The chain links TRBV5-4 to TRBJ1-2; D uncertain. The CDR3 spans 12 residues. The V gene lost 1 base and the J gene lost 2 bases, with 3 bases spanning the gap. CDR1 is SGHNT, CDR2 YYREEE, per germline (reference sequence). CDR3 loop: CASSLNNYGYTF. The DNA of the CDR3 is TGTGCCAGCAGCTTGAACAACTATGGCTACACCTTC.

This clone was seen once. The chain is built from TRBV2 and TRBJ2-2; tentatively, D is TRBD1 or TRBD2 (5 bases each). The germline CDR1 and CDR2 sequences are SNHLY and FYNNEI. CDR3 length equals 16 residues. V gave up 3 bases and J gave up 4 bases, with 15 bases separating them. The CDR3 DNA is TGTGCCAGCAGTGAGGTGAGGGGCCTTGGCACCGGGGAGCTGTTTTTT. As protein: CASSEVRGLGTGELFF.

The chain joins TRBV10-3 to TRBJ2-1, with 9 positions matching TRBD2. Germline loops: CDR1 ENHRY, CDR2 SYGVKD. The CDR3 totals 14 residues. The trim removed 9 bases at V and 10 bases at J, leaving 13 bases unmatched. The CDR3 loop is CAILGQRGEKEQFF. The DNA of the CDR3 is TGTGCCATACTGGGCCAGCGGGGGGAGAAGGAGCAGTTCTTC.

The DNA for the CDR3 is TGTGCCAGCAGCCGCGGACTAGCGGGAAGAGCCTACGAGCAGTACTTC. Translated: CASSRGLAGRAYEQYF. This chain uses TRBV7-8 with TRBJ2-7; 12 bases agree with TRBD2. V lost 5 bases, J lost 2 bases, and 7 bases stayed unmatched. CDR1 and CDR2 from the germline V gene are SGHVS and FQNEAQ. CDR3 length: 16 amino acids.